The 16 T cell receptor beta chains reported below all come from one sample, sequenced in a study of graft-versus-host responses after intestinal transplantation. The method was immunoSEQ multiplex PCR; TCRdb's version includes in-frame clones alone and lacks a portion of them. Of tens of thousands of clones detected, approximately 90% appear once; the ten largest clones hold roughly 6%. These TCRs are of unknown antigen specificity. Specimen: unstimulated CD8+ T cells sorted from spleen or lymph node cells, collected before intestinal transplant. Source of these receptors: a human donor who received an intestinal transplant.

The DNA of the CDR3 is TGTGCCAGCAGACCTTGGGGGGAGGGCCTTTACAATGAGCAGTTCTTC. Its translation: CASRPWGEGLYNEQFF. V and J are TRBV6-6 and TRBJ2-1, with 7 positions matching TRBD2. J gave up 4 bases and V 6 bases, and 12 bases lay outside the gene matches. The CDR3 consists of 16 residues. CDR1 and CDR2 from the germline V gene are MNHNY and SVGAGI (reference sequence).

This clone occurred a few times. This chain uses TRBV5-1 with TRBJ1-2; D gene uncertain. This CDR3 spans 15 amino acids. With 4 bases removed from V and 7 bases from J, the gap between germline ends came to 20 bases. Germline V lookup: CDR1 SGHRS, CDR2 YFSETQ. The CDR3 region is CASSAEGFPAGGYTF. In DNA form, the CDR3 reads TGCGCCAGCAGCGCGGAAGGGTTCCCCGCCGGTGGCTACACCTTC.

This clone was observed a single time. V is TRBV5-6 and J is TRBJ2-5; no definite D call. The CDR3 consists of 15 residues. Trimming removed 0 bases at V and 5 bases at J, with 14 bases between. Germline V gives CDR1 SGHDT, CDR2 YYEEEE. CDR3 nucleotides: TGTGCCAGCAGCTTGGCCACCGGCGGATGGGAGACCCAGTACTTC. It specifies CASSLATGGWETQYF.

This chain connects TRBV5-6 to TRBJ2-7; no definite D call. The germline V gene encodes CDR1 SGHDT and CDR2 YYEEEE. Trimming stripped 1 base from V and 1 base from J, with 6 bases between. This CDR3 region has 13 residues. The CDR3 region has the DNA TGTGCCAGCAGCTTGACCGGATCCTACGAGCAGTACTTC. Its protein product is CASSLTGSYEQYF.

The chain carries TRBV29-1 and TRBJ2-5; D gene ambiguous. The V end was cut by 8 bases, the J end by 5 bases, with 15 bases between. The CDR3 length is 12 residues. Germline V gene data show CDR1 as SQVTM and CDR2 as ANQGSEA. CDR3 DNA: TGCAGCATACCGGATTTCCTCGAGACCCAGTACTTC. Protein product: CSIPDFLETQYF.

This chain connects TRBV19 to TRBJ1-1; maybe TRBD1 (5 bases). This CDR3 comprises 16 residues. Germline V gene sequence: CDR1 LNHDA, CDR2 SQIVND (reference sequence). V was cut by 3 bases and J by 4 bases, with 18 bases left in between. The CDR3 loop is CASSILGDYYGTEAFF. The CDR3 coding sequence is TGTGCCAGTAGTATTCTGGGGGACTATTATGGCACTGAAGCTTTCTTT.

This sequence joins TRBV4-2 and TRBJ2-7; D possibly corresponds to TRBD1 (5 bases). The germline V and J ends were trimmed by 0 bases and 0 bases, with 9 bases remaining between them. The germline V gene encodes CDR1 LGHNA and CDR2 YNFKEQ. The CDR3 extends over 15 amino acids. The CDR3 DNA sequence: TGTGCCAGCAGCCAAGAACAGGAGTCCTCCTACGAGCAGTACTTC. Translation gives CASSQEQESSYEQYF.

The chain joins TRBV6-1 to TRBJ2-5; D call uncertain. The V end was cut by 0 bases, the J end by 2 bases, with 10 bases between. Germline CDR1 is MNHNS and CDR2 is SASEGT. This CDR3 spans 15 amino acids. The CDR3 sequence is CASSEAWHPQETQYF. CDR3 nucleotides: TGTGCCAGCAGTGAAGCCTGGCACCCGCAAGAGACCCAGTACTTC.

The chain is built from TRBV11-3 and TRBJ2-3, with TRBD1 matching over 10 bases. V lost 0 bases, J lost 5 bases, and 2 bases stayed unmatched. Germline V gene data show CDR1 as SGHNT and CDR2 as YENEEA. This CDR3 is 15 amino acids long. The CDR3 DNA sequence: TGTGCCAGCAGCTTAGAGGGACAGGGGAGAGATACGCAGTATTTT. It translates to CASSLEGQGRDTQYF.

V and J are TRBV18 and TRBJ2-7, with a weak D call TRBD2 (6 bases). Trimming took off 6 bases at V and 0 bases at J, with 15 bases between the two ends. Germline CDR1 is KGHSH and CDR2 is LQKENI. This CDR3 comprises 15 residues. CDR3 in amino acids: CASSPLWTTSYEQYF. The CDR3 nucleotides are TGTGCCAGCTCCCCCCTTTGGACTACCTCCTACGAGCAGTACTTC.

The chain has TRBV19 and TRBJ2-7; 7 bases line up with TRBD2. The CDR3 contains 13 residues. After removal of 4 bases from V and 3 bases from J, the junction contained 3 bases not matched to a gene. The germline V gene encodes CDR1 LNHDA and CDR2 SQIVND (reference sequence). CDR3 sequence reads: CASSNGRSYEQYF. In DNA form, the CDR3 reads TGTGCCAGTAGTAACGGGAGGAGCTACGAGCAGTACTTC.

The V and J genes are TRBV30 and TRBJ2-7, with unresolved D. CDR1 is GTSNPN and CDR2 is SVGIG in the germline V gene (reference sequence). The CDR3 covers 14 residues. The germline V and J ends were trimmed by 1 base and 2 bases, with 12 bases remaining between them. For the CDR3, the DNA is TGTGCCTGGAGTGCGGATGACCCTACCTACGAGCAGTACTTC. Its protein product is CAWSADDPTYEQYF.

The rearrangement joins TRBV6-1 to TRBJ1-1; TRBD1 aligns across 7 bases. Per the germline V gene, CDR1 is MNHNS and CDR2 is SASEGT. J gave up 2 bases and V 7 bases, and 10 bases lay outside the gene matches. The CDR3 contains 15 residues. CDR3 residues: CASTGTDELNTEAFF. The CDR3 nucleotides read TGTGCCAGCACCGGGACAGATGAATTAAACACTGAAGCTTTCTTT.

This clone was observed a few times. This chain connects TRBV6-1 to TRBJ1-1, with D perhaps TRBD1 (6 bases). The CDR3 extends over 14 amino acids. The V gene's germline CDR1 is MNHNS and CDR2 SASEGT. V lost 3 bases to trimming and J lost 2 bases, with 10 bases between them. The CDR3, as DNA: TGTGCCAGCAGTGAGTGGGGACACAACACTGAAGCTTTCTTT. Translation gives CASSEWGHNTEAFF.

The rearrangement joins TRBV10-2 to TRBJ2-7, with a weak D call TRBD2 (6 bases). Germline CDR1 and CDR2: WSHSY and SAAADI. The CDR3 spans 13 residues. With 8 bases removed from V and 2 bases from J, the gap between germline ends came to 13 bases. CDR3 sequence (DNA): TGCGCCAGCTGGGGGTGGGGGGCCTACGAGCAGTACTTC. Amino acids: CASWGWGAYEQYF.

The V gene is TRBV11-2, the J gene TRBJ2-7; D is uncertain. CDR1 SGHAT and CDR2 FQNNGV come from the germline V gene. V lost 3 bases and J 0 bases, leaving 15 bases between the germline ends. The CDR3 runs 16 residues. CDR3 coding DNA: TGTGCCAGCAGCTTTGACTCCAGCAGATACTCCTACGAGCAGTACTTC. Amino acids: CASSFDSSRYSYEQYF.